This section outlines one TCR beta chain sequence together with its context. Its antigen is currently not known. No quality values exist for individual bases; no much larger clone is one base distant. TCR sequencing with the immunoSEQ assay provided the T-cell fraction in tumor and uninvolved lung tissue. As for the authors' bioinformatics: To analyze survival, patients were divided into a high T-cell fraction group (upper tertile) and a low T-cell fraction group (lower two tertiles), and the two groups were compared using a log-rank test. A signed-rank test was used to test paired tumor versus uninvolved lung differences in T-cell fraction. TCRdb retrieved this table from immuneACCESS and kept in-frame rearrangements only. Not all clones are present; in checked studies, unresolved V genes account for under half, and no reason is known for the remainder. V, J and clone size were drawn from that table, and D and trimming were deduced from the DNA. A total of over 9,000 clones appear in this sample, 65% to 85% of them only once. The ten top clones hold over 6% of the sample.

The first patient joined ICON in 2016, and enrollment wrapped up when the last patient was enrolled in late 2018. A subcohort of around 77 patients provided fresh tumor and matched uninvolved tissue for in-depth immune analyses, with TCR sequencing among those analyses. DNA for TCR sequencing was isolated from bulk tissue, and no cell sorting was done. Trimming costs V 5 bases and J 5 bases, and their ends lie 18 bases apart. The CDR3 has 14 amino acids, counting the end cysteine and phenylalanine. Only the CDR3 portion is preserved as DNA: 42 bases, with reading frame beginning at the first base. CDR1 and CDR2 (SQVTM, ANQGSEA) derive from the germline V gene. These data belong to a study of tumor-infiltrating lymphocytes in localized non-small cell lung cancer (dated by TCRdb to the early 2020s). The study in broad terms: The cohort covered several histologies, both smokers and never-smokers, and patients whose samples were collected after neoadjuvant chemotherapy. Each patient provided resected tumor tissue plus uninvolved lung tissue from the same patient, with the uninvolved lung tissue described as non-adjacent to the tumor. Flow cytometry, multiplex immunofluorescence, RNA-seq, exome sequencing and proteomics were applied to the same patients as TCR sequencing, which was one of several integrated assays. The overall ICON cohort comprised some 140 surgical patients with localized non-small cell lung cancer whose tumors were resected. A total of some 50 patients were included in the paired tumor versus uninvolved lung comparison of immunoSEQ T-cell fraction.

General study outcomes and caveats: In line with immunofluorescence CD3 counts, TCRbeta sequencing supported higher T cell infiltration in tumors compared with uninvolved lung tissue. Because different assays used different pieces of the same tissue, technical variation could not be distinguished from intratumor heterogeneity. Recurrence-free survival showed no association with tumor T-cell fraction measured by TCR sequencing (p = 0.61). TCR-derived T-cell fraction did not differ between the flow cytometry-defined immunotypes IM1 (good prognosis) and IM2 (poor prognosis). Assay coverage differed among patients according to how much tissue was available, so only a subset of the cohort had TCR sequencing.

Sequenced material: lung tumor tissue. The sequence links TRBV29-1 to TRBJ2-5; matching of 6 bases hints at TRBD1 as the D gene. The source of this sequence is a human donor with non-small cell lung cancer. The nucleotide sequence reads TGCAGCGTTACGCCAAGGGGGTTGGGGGAGACCCAGTACTTC. Protein translation: CSVTPRGLGETQYF.